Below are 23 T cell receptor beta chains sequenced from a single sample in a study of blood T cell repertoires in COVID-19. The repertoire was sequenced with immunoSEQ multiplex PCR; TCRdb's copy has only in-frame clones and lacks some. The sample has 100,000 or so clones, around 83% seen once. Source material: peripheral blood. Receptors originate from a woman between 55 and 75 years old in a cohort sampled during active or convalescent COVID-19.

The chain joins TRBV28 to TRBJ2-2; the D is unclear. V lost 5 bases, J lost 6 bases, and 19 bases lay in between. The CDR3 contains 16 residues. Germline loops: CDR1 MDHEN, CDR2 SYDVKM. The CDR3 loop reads CASSPPGSLQAGELFF. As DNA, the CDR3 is TGTGCCAGCAGTCCACCCGGCTCCCTGCAGGCCGGGGAGCTGTTTTTT. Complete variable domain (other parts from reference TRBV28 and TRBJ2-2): DVKVTQSSRYLVKRTGEKVFLECVQDMDHENMFWYRQDPGLGLRLIYFSYDVKMKEKGDIPEGYSVSREKKERFSLILESASTNQTSMYLCASSPPGSLQAGELFFGEGSRLTVL.

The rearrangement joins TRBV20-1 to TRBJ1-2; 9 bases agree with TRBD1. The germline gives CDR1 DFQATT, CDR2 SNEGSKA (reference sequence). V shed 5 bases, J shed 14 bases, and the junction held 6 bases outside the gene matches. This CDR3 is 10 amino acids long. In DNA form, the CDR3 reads TGCAGTGCTCCCGGACAGGGGTTAACCTTC. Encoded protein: CSAPGQGLTF.

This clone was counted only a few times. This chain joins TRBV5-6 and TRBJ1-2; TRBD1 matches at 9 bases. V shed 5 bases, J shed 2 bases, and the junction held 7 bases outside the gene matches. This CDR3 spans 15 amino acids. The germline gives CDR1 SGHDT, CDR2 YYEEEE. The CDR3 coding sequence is TGTGCCAGCAGATCACCCGGGACAGGGAACTATGGCTACACCTTC. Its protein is CASRSPGTGNYGYTF.

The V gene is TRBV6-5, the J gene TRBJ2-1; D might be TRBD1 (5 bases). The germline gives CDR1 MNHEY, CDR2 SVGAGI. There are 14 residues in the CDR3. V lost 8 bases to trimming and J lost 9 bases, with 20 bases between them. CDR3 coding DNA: TGTGCCAGCGGCCTGAGCAGGGCAGTAGGTGAGCAGTTCTTC. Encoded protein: CASGLSRAVGEQFF.

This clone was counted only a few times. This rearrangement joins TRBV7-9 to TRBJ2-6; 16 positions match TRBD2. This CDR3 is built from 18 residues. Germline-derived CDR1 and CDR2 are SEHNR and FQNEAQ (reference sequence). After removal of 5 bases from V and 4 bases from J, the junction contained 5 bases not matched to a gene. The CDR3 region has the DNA TGTGCCAGCAGCGGGACTAGCGGGAGGGCCACAGGGGCCAACGTCCTGACTTTC. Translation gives CASSGTSGRATGANVLTF.

The CDR3 region is CASRKTGTGFSTEDEQYF. DNA for the CDR3: TGTGCCAGCCGAAAAACTGGGACAGGGTTTTCGACCGAGGACGAGCAGTACTTC. The rearrangement joins TRBV7-9 to TRBJ2-7, with 9 bases lining up with TRBD1. J was trimmed by 5 bases and V by 8 bases; bases with no gene match: 22. This CDR3 is 18 amino acids long. CDR1 is SEHNR, CDR2 FQNEAQ, per germline (reference sequence).

CDR3 DNA: TGTGCCAGCTCACCGCAGGGGGCAGGCGGACAGCCCCAGCATTTT. Its translation is CASSPQGAGGQPQHF. The chain uses TRBV18 and TRBJ1-5, with 8 bases lining up with TRBD1. Trimming cost V 3 bases and J 7 bases; bases outside gene matches: 8. This CDR3 spans 15 amino acids. Germline CDR1 KGHSH, CDR2 LQKENI.

The CDR3 spells CASSLGDRANTEAFF. The CDR3 DNA reads as TGTGCCAGTAGTTTGGGGGACAGGGCGAACACTGAAGCTTTCTTT. The chain is built from TRBV19 and TRBJ1-1; TRBD1 matches at 9 bases. Germline values: CDR1 LNHDA, CDR2 SQIVND (reference sequence). V lost 5 bases and J lost 1; bases outside the gene matches: 5. The CDR3 sequence is 15 residues long.

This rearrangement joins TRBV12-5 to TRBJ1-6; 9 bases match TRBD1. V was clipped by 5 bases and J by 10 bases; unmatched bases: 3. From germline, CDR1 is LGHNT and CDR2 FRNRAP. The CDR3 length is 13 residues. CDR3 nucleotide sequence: TGTGCTAGTGGTCTGGGACAGGGCTCACCCCTCCACTTT. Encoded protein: CASGLGQGSPLHF. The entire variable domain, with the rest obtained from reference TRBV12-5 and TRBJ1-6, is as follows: DARVTQTPRHKVTEMGQEVTMRCQPILGHNTVFWYRQTMMQGLELLAYFRNRAPLDDSGMPKDRFSAEMPDATLATLKIQPSEPRDSAVYFCASGLGQGSPLHFGNGTRLTVT.

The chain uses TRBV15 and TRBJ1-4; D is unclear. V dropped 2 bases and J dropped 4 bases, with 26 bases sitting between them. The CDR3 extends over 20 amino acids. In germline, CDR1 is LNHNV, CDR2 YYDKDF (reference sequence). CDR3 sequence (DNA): TGTGCCACCAGCAGACGTTATCGAAGCGGCCGGGGATTAAGTAATGAAAAACTGTTTTTT. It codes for CATSRRYRSGRGLSNEKLFF.

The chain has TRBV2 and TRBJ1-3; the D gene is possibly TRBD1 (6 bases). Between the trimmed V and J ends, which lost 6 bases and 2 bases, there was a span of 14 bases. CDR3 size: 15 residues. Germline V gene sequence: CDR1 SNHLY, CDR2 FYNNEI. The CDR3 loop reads CASSDRFLAGNTIYF. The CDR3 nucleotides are TGTGCCAGCAGCGACAGGTTCTTAGCTGGAAACACCATATATTTT.

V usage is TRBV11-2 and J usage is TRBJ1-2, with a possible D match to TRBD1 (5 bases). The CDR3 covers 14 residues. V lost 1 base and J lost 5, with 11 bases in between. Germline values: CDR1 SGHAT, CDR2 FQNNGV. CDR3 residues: CASSLAGGGYGYTF. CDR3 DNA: TGTGCCAGCAGCTTAGCCGGGGGTGGATATGGCTACACCTTC.

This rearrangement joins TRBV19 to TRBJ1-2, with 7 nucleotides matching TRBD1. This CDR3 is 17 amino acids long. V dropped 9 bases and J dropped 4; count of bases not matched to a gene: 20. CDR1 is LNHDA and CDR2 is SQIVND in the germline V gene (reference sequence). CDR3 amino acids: CASTTRQGGYGSYGYTF. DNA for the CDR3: TGTGCCAGCACCACCCGACAGGGTGGATATGGGAGCTATGGCTACACCTTC.

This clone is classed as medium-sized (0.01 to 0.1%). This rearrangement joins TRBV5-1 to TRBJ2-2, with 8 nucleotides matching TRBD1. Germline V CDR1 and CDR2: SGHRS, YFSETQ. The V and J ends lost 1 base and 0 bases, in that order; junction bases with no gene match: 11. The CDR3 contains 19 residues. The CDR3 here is CASSLSLLWDRSNTGELFF. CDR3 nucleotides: TGCGCCAGCAGCTTGTCCCTCTTATGGGACAGGTCGAACACCGGGGAGCTGTTTTTT.

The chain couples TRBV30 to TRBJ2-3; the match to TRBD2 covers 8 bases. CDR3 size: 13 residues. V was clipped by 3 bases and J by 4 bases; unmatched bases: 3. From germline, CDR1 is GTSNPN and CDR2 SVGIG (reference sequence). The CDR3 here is CAWSGGAADTQYF. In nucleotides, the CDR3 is TGTGCCTGGAGCGGGGGGGCGGCAGATACGCAGTATTTT.

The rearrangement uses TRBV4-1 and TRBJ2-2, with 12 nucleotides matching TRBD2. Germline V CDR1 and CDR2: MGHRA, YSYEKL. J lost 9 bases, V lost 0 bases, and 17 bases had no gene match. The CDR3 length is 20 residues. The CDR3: CASSQDPGRLAGDGTRELFF. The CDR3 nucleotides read TGCGCCAGCAGCCAAGATCCTGGAAGACTAGCGGGAGACGGTACCAGGGAGCTGTTTTTT.

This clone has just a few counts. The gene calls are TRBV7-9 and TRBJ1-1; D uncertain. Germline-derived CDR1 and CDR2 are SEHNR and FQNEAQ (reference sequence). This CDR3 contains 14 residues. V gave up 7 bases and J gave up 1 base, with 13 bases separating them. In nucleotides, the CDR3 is TGTGCCAGCACCCCCGGTCGACAGAACACTGAAGCTTTCTTT. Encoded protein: CASTPGRQNTEAFF.

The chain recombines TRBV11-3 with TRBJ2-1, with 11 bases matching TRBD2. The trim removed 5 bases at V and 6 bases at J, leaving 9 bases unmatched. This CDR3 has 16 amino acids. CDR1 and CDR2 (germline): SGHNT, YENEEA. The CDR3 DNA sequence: TGTGCCAGCAGCGCCCGCGGGACTAGCGGAACCAATGAGCAGTTCTTC. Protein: CASSARGTSGTNEQFF. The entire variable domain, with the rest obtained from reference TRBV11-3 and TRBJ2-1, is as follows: EAGVVQSPRYKIIEKKQPVAFWCNPISGHNTLYWYLQNLGQGPELLIRYENEEAVDDSQLPKDRFSAERLKGVDSTLKIQPAELGDSAVYLCASSARGTSGTNEQFFGPGTRLTVL.

The CDR3 DNA sequence: TGTGCCAGCTCACCCCCGATGGGACAGGGCTCGGACGAGCAGTACTTC. This encodes CASSPPMGQGSDEQYF. The chain recombines TRBV18 with TRBJ2-7, with 9 bases identical to TRBD1. The junction had 11 bases not matched to a gene; V was cut back by 3 bases and J by 5 bases. This CDR3 has 16 amino acids. CDR1 is KGHSH and CDR2 is LQKENI in the germline V gene.

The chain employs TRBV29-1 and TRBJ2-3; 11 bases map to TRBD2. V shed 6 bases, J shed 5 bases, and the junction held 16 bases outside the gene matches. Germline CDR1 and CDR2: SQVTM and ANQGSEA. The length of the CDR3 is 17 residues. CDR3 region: CSVRNLAGGVGGDTQYF. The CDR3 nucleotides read TGCAGCGTCCGCAATCTAGCGGGAGGAGTGGGGGGAGATACGCAGTATTTT.

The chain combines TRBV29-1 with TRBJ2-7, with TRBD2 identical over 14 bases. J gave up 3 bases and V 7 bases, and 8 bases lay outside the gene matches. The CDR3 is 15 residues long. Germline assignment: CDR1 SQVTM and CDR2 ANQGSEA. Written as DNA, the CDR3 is TGCAGCGGTGGGACTAGCGGGGGTTCGGTCTACGAGCAGTACTTC. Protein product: CSGGTSGGSVYEQYF.

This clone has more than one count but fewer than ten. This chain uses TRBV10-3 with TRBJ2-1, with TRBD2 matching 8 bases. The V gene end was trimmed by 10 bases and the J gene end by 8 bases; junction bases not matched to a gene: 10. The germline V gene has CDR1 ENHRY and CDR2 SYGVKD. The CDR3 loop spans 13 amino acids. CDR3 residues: CATSGSSVDEQFF. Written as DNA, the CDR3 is TGTGCCACTAGCGGGTCTAGCGTGGATGAGCAGTTCTTC.

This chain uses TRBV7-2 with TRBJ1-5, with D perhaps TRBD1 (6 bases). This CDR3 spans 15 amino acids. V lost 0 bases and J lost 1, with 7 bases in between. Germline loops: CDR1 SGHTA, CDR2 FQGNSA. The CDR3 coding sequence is TGTGCCAGCAGCTTAGCCACAGGGAGCAATCAGCCCCAGCATTTT. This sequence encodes CASSLATGSNQPQHF.